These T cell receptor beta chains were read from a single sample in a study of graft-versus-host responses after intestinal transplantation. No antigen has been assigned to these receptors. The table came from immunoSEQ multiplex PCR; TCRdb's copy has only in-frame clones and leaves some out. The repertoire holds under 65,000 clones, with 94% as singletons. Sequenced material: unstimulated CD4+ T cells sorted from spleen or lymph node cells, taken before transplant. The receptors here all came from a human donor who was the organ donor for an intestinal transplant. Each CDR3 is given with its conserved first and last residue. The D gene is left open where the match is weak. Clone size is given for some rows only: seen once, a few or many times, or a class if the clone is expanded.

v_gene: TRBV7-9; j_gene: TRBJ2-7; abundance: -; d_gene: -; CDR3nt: TGTGCCAGCAGCTTGCACTCCTACGAGCAGTACTTC; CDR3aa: CASSLHSYEQYF
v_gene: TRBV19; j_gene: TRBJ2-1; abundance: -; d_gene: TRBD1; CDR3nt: TGTGCCAGTAGTATAGGGACAGGTAATGAGCAGTTCTTC; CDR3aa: CASSIGTGNEQFF
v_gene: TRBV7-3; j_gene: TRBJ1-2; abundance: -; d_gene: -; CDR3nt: TGTGCCAGCAGCTTAACCCCGGACAATAACTATGGCTACACCTTC; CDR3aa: CASSLTPDNNYGYTF
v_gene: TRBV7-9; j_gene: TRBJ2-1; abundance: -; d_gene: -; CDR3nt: TGTGCCAGCAGACCCAGAACAGGAAACCACAATGAGCAGTTCTTC; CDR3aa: CASRPRTGNHNEQFF
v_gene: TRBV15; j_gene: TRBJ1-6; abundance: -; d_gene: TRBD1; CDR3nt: TGTGCCACCAGCGCCGGGACAGGCAGAATTTCACCCCTCCACTTT; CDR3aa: CATSAGTGRISPLHF
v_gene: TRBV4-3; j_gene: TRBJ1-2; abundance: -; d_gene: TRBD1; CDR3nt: TGCGCCAGCAGCCAAGTGGGCAGGGGGCCTATGGGAGGCTACACCTTC; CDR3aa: CASSQVGRGPMGGYTF
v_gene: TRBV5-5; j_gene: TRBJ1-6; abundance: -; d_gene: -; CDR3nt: TGTGCCAGCAGCTTAATAGACAGAGATAATTCACCCCTCCACTTT; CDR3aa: CASSLIDRDNSPLHF
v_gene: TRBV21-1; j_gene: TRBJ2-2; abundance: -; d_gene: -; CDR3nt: TGTGCCAGCAGCAAAGTTGGCCCCGGACAAAAGAACACTGGGGAGCTGTTTTTT; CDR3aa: CASSKVGPGQKNTGELFF
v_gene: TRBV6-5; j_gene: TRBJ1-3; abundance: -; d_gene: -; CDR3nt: TGTGCCAGCAGTCTCAGGAGCTCTGGAAACACCATATATTTT; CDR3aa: CASSLRSSGNTIYF
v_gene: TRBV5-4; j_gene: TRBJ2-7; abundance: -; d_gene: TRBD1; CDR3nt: TGTGCCAGCAGTCCCGGGGACAGATCGGTGGGATACGAGCAGTACTTC; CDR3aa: CASSPGDRSVGYEQYF
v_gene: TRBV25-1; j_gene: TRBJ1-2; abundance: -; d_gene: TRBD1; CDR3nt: TGTGCCAGCAGTGGCTTCGACAGGGGGCTTGTCTATGGCTACACCTTC; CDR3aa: CASSGFDRGLVYGYTF
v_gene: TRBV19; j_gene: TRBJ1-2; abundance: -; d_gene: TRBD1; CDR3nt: TGTGCCAGTAGTATGGGAAGAAAAGACAGGGGTTATGGCTACACCTTC; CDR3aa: CASSMGRKDRGYGYTF
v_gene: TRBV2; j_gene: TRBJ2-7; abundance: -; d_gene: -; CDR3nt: TGTGCCAGCAGTGAAGCTCCCCCCCTTAAGTACTTC; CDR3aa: CASSEAPPLKYF
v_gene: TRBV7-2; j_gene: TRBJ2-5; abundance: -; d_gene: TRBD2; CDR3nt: TGTGCCAGCAGCCGGGGACTAGCGGGGGCCGCGGAGACCCAGTACTTC; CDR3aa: CASSRGLAGAAETQYF
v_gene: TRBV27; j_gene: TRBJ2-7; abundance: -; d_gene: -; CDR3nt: TGTGCCAGCAGTTTATCCCTGCTTTACGAGCAGTACTTC; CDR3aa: CASSLSLLYEQYF
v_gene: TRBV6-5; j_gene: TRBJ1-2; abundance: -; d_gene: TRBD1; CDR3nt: TGTGCCAGCAGTTACACAGGGGTGAACTATGGCTACACCTTC; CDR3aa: CASSYTGVNYGYTF
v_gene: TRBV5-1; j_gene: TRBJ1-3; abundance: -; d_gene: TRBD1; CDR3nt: TGCGCCAGCAGCCGCAAAACGGGACAGGGTAGCGGAAACACCATATATTTT; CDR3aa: CASSRKTGQGSGNTIYF
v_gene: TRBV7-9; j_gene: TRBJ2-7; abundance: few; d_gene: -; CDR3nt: TGTGCCAGCAGCTCCAGGGCGAGCTCCTACGAGCAGTACTTC; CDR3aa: CASSSRASSYEQYF
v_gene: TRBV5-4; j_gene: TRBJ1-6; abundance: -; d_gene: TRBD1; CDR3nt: TGTGCCAGCAGCGTGACAGGGGGCGGTTCACCCCTCCACTTT; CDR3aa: CASSVTGGGSPLHF
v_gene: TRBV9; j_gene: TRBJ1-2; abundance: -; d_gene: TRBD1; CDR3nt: TGTGCCAGCAGCCCCGGGACAGCCTACTATGGCTACACCTTC; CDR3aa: CASSPGTAYYGYTF
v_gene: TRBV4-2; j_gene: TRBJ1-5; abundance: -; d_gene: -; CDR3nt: TGTGCCAGCTCACCCTCGAAGGGAAATCAGCCCCAGCATTTT; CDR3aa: CASSPSKGNQPQHF
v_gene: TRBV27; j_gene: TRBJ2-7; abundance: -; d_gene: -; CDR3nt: TGTGCCAGCAGTTTACGGCAGGTGGGCGCCTACGAGCAGTACTTC; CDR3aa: CASSLRQVGAYEQYF
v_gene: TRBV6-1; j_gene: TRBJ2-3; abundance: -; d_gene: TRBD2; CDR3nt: TGTGCCAGCGGGCTAGCGGGGGGGGTTAGGTATTTT; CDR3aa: CASGLAGGVRYF
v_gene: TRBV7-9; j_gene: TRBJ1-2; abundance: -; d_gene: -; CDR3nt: TGTGCCAGCAGCTTAGCCGGGGGGAGGTATGGCTACACCTTC; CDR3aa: CASSLAGGRYGYTF
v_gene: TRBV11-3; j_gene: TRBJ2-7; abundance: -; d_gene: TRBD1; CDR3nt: TGTGCCAGCAGCTTATCCAGGGGGTTGGGGACCTACGAGCAGTACTTC; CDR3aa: CASSLSRGLGTYEQYF
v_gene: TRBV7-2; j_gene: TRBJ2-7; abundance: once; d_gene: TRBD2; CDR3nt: TGTGCCAGCAGCCAGAGCGGGGGGCCCTCCTACGAGCAGTACTTC; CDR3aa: CASSQSGGPSYEQYF
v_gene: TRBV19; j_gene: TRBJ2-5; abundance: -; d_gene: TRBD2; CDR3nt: TGTGCCAGTAGTAGCCCTAGCGGGGGGCGGGAGACCCAGTACTTC; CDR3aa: CASSSPSGGRETQYF
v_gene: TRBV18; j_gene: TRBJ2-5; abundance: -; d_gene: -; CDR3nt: TGTGCCAGCTCACCGATGAACAGCTATAATCAAGAGACCCAGTACTTC; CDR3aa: CASSPMNSYNQETQYF
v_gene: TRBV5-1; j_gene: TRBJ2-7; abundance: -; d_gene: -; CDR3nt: TGCGCCAGCAGCCCCTTACAGGGCGCGAGCTCCTACGAGCAGTACTTC; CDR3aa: CASSPLQGASSYEQYF
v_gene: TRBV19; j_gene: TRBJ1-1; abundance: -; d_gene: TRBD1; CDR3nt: TGTGCCAGTAGTATCGGCAGGGGGCTCATTGAAGCTTTCTTT; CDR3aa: CASSIGRGLIEAFF